The 5 T cell receptor beta chains below were found in one sample sequenced in a study of breast tumors, draining lymph nodes, adjacent tissues (dated by TCRdb to between 2015 and 2016). Libraries were prepared through multiplex PCR. Sequencing took place on an Illumina HiSeq 2000. TCRdb cleaned the public reads at Q25 with fastp, built clones with MiXCR and kept in-frame beta chains. Rows merge per CDR3 protein into single entries with the most common DNA and genes. This sample has around 19,000 distinct CDR3 sequences in its table, and about 30% of those were observed once. 11% of the sample belongs to the ten largest clones. Sequencing was performed on breast tumor tissue. These receptor sequences come from a female donor with breast cancer. Some clones in this sample may be carry-over from other donors' samples.

The chain uses TRBV7-6 and TRBJ1-6; no definite D call. The CDR3 length is 12 residues. V was clipped by 5 bases and J by 8 bases, with 7 bases between them. Germline values: CDR1 SGHVS, CDR2 FNYEAQ. The CDR3 sequence is CASSLDDSPLHF. Written as DNA, the CDR3 is TGTGCCAGCAGCCTCGACGATTCACCCCTCCACTTT.

The chain is built from TRBV10-3 and TRBJ2-7, with 7 bases aligning to TRBD2. The length of the CDR3 is 13 residues. Germline-derived CDR1 and CDR2 are ENHRY and SYGVKD. J was trimmed by 2 bases and V by 10 bases; bases with no gene match: 8. In DNA form, the CDR3 reads TGTGCCACCAGGACTAGAGATGCCTACGAGCAGTACTTC. Residues: CATRTRDAYEQYF.

This clonotype came up many times. The V gene is TRBV20-1, the J gene TRBJ2-5, with D unresolved. V was cut by 0 bases and J by 2 bases, with 4 bases left in between. CDR3 length: 12 amino acids. Germline V gene data show CDR1 as DFQATT and CDR2 as SNEGSKA (reference sequence). As DNA, the CDR3 is TGCAGTGCTAGAGAAGTACAAGAGACCCAGTACTTC. Translating gives CSAREVQETQYF.

This clonotype came up many times. The chain is built from TRBV5-4 and TRBJ2-7; a weak D match, TRBD2 (6 bases). In germline, CDR1 is SGHNT, CDR2 YYREEE (reference sequence). The CDR3 loop spans 15 amino acids. Trimming pared 0 bases from V and 5 bases from J, leaving 15 bases between. The DNA of the CDR3 is TGTGCCAGCAGCTTGGGGGGCCGACTAGTAAACGAGCAGTACTTC. Its protein product is CASSLGGRLVNEQYF.

The chain carries TRBV12-3 or TRBV12-4 and TRBJ2-1, with D perhaps matching TRBD1 or TRBD2 (6 bases each). Trimming cost V 7 bases and J 8 bases, with 15 bases left between them. The CDR3 length is 13 residues. This CDR3 reads CASTPGAGDEQFF. CDR3 in DNA: TGTGCCAGCACCCCGGGGGCCGGCGATGAGCAGTTCTTC.